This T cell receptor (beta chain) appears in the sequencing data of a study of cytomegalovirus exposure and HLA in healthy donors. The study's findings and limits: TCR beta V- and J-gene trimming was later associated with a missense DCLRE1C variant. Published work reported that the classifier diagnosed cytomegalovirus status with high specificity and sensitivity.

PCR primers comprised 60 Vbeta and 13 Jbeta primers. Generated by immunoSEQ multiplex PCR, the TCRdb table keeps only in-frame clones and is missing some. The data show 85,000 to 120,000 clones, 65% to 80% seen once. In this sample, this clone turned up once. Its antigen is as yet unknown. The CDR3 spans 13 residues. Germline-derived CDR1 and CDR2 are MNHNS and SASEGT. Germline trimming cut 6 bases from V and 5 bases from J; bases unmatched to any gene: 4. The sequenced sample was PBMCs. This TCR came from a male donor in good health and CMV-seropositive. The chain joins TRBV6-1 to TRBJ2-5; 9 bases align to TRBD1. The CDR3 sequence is CASSRQGGETQYF. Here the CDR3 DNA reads TGTGCCAGCAGCCGACAGGGGGGGGAGACCCAGTACTTC.